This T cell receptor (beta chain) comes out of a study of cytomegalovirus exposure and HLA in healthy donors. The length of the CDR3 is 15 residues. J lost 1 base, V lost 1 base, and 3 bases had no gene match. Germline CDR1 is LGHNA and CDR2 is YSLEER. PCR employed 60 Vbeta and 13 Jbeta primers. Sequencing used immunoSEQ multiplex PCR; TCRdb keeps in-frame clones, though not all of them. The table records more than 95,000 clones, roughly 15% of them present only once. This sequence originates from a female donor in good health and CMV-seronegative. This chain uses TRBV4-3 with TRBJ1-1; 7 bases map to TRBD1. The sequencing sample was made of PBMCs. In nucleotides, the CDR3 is TGCGCCAGCAGCCAAGGGGACAGCAGGAACACTGAAGCTTTCTTT. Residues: CASSQGDSRNTEAFF.